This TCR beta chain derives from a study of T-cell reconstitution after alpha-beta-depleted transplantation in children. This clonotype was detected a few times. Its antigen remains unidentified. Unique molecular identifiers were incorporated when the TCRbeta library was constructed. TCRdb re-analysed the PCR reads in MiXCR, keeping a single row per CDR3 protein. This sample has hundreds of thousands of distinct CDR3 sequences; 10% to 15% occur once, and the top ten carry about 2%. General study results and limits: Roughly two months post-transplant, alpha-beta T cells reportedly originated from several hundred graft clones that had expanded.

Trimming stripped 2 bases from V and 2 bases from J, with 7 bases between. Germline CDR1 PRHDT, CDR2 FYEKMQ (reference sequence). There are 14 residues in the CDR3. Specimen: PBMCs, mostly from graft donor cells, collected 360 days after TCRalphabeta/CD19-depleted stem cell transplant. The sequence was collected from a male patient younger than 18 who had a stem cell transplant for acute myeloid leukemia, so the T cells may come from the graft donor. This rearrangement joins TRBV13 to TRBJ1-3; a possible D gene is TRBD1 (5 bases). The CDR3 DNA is TGTGCCAGCAGCTTACGACAGCCTGGAAACACCATATATTTT. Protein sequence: CASSLRQPGNTIYF.